The 8 T cell receptor beta chains below all came from one sample that was sequenced in a study of cytomegalovirus exposure and HLA in healthy donors. Use of 60 Vbeta and 13 Jbeta primers characterized the PCR. Method: immunoSEQ multiplex PCR; TCRdb's copy keeps in-frame clones and lacks some. The table shows 80,000 to 100,000 clones, with 65% to 85% occurring only once. Specimen: PBMCs. These receptors all come from a man in his forties in good health and CMV-seropositive.

CDR3 coding DNA: TGTGCCCTGGGCGTGAAATTCTACGAGCAGTACTTC. Its protein is CALGVKFYEQYF. The chain employs TRBV5-4 and TRBJ2-7; D remains unclear. The V end was cut by 10 bases, the J end by 3 bases, with 14 bases between. Germline V gene data show CDR1 as SGHNT and CDR2 as YYREEE (reference sequence). The length of the CDR3 is 12 residues.

The V gene is TRBV6-1, the J gene TRBJ1-2; 7 bases match TRBD1. Trimming at V came to 5 bases and at J to 2 bases, leaving 8 bases not matched to a gene. Germline loops: CDR1 MNHNS, CDR2 SASEGT. The CDR3 loop spans 15 amino acids. The CDR3 bases are TGTGCCAGCAGTACGTACCGGGACAGCAACTATGGCTACACCTTC. Protein product: CASSTYRDSNYGYTF.

The chain joins TRBV2 to TRBJ1-4; D possibly corresponds to TRBD1 (6 bases). Germline lookup yields CDR1 SNHLY and CDR2 FYNNEI. The CDR3 sequence is 13 residues long. The V end was cut by 5 bases, the J end by 5 bases, with 9 bases between. The CDR3 protein is CASSRQGNEKLFF. CDR3 sequence (DNA): TGTGCCAGCAGTCGGCAGGGGAATGAAAAACTGTTTTTT. Together with reference TRBV2 and TRBJ1-4, the CDR3 gives the full variable domain: EPEVTQTPSHQVTQMGQEVILRCVPISNHLYFYWYRQILGQKVEFLVSFYNNEISEKSEIFDDQFSVERPDGSNFTLKIRSTKLEDSAMYFCASSRQGNEKLFFGSGTQLSVL.

As regards this clone: Other DNA sequences of this sample code for an identical CDR3. This chain joins TRBV7-9 and TRBJ2-6; tentatively, D is TRBD1 (6 bases). This CDR3 is 16 amino acids long. Germline CDR1 and CDR2: SEHNR and FQNEAQ (reference sequence). V gave up 4 bases and J gave up 0 bases, with 10 bases separating them. CDR3 bases: TGTGCCAGCAGCTCGAACAGGGTCTCTGGGGCCAACGTCCTGACTTTC. As protein: CASSSNRVSGANVLTF.

The rearrangement joins TRBV7-9 to TRBJ2-3; D might be TRBD2 (7 bases). Trimming pared 0 bases from V and 9 bases from J, leaving 16 bases between. Per germline, CDR1 SEHNR and CDR2 FQNEAQ (reference sequence). This CDR3 is built from 15 residues. The CDR3 bases are TGTGCCAGCAGCTTAGCGGGGGGGCAGAAGAAGACGCAGTATTTT. This translates into CASSLAGGQKKTQYF.

The chain combines TRBV5-1 with TRBJ2-2; 7 positions match TRBD2. This CDR3 contains 17 residues. Germline assignment: CDR1 SGHRS and CDR2 YFSETQ. The V segment lost 3 bases and the J segment 1 base; nucleotides outside the gene matches: 9. In nucleotides, the CDR3 is TGCGCCAGCAGCTCATTTCTCGCGGGAGTGAACACCGGGGAGCTGTTTTTT. Translation gives CASSSFLAGVNTGELFF.

This clone was picked up a small number of times. The chain is built from TRBV10-1 and TRBJ1-1, with 8 bases that match TRBD1. Losses at the gene ends were 0 bases for V and 1 base for J; bases not matched to a gene: 1. CDR1 WNHNN and CDR2 SYGVQD come from the germline V gene (reference sequence). This CDR3 comprises 15 residues. CDR3 nucleotides: TGCGCCAGCAGTGAGTCACAGGGGGAGAACACTGAAGCTTTCTTT. Translation: CASSESQGENTEAFF.

This clone was observed a handful of times. V usage is TRBV7-2 and J usage is TRBJ1-1, with D uncertain. The V gene's germline CDR1 is SGHTA and CDR2 FQGNSA. Trimming shortened V by 3 bases and J by 10 bases, and 9 bases separated the two germline ends. This CDR3 is built from 11 residues. The CDR3 reads CASSFSVTAFF. The CDR3 nucleotides are TGTGCCAGCAGCTTTAGCGTTACAGCTTTCTTT.